These 2 T cell receptor beta chains were all obtained from the same sample, sequenced in a study of Ad26.COV2.S vaccination and SARS-CoV-2 variants. This sample's treatment: some 20 received Ad26.COV2.S at low or high dose, single or two shots; 5 received placebo; per-sample allocation not given. On day 63 after the first injection, vaccine and placebo recipients gave samples. Profiled with immunoSEQ multiplex PCR; TCRdb holds only in-frame clones, not every one. The data contain about 350,000 clones, 86% of them singletons. Sample: peripheral blood, taken in a trial of Ad26.COV2.S vaccine versus placebo. Every receptor here comes from a person between 18 and 65 years old who received the Ad26.COV2.S COVID-19 vaccine or a placebo.

The chain recombines TRBV5-1 with TRBJ2-3, with TRBD1 matching 11 bases. This CDR3 comprises 15 residues. Germline CDR1 SGHRS, CDR2 YFSETQ. The V segment lost 4 bases and the J segment 2 bases; nucleotides outside the gene matches: 3. The CDR3 sequence is CASSRTGGPTDTQYF. The CDR3 DNA reads TGCGCCAGCAGCCGGACAGGGGGCCCCACAGATACGCAGTATTTT.

The J gene is TRBJ1-5, the V gene TRBV6-5; 7 bases map to TRBD1. After removal of 0 bases from V and 9 bases from J, the junction contained 8 bases not matched to a gene. The CDR3 is 15 residues long. Germline lookup yields CDR1 MNHEY and CDR2 SVGAGI. The CDR3 here is CASSYSSIGGWPQHF. The CDR3 coding sequence is TGTGCCAGCAGTTACTCGAGTATAGGGGGCTGGCCCCAGCATTTT.